This T cell receptor (beta chain) was observed in a study of T cell responses to AZD1222 COVID-19 vaccine. Study-level results: A rise in Spike-specific TCR breadth and depth followed two AZD1222 doses. The repertoires were collected only after the peak T cell response.

As concerns this clone: What it binds is unknown.

TCRdb's table, derived via immunoSEQ multiplex PCR, lists solely in-frame clones and lacks some. The profile covers 120,000 or so clones, with 85% to 90% appearing a single time and about 27% taken by the ten largest. The length of the CDR3 is 17 residues. Trimming removed 3 bases at V and 3 bases at J, with 20 bases between. CDR1 and CDR2 (germline): LGHNT, FRNRAP. Sample: peripheral blood, taken on day 0 of AZD1222 vaccination. The TCR sequence derives from an adult in good health. This chain connects TRBV12-5 to TRBJ2-5; D possibly corresponds to TRBD1 (6 bases). The CDR3 region has the DNA TGTGCTAGTGGTTTCTCCCAGGGGTTTTTGACCGAAGAGACCCAGTACTTC. Amino acid sequence: CASGFSQGFLTEETQYF.